This T cell receptor beta chain stems from a study of blood T cell repertoires in COVID-19. About the research overall: PBMCs, B-cell-depleted T cells, or T cells were the source of the cDNA or gDNA that made up the material.

Produced via immunoSEQ multiplex PCR; TCRdb's table is partial and in-frame only. Of fewer than 350,000 clones in the sample, 80% to 90% were seen once. The V gene lost 4 bases and the J gene lost 6 bases, with 15 bases spanning the gap. The CDR3 has 14 amino acids. In germline, CDR1 is LGHDT, CDR2 YNNKEL (reference sequence). Enrollees, roughly 18 to 89 years old, lived in 20 to 25 US areas. Participants were placed into cohorts based on the clinical history they reported. Recovered Cohort 3 donors showed two negative PCRs, clearance, or symptom resolution. The clonotype originates from a man aged 25-40 years who had recovered from COVID-19. The rearrangement links TRBV3-1 (or the pseudogene TRBV3-2) to TRBJ1-1; a possible D gene is TRBD1 (6 bases). The sample taken for sequencing was PBMCs or T cells enriched from blood (not recorded which). DNA of the CDR3: TGTGCCAGCAGCCGAGAAACAGGGAGACCTGAAGCTTTCTTT. It encodes CASSRETGRPEAFF.